Listed below are T cell receptor beta chains from one sample, sequenced in a study of shared T cell receptors in the human thymus. Repertoires were generated with immunoSEQ multiplex PCR, while TCRdb's copy carries only in-frame clones and drops some. In the table there are approximately 580,000 clones, around 78% of which are singletons. These data were also filed under a second study, of human thymus T cells.

Sequencing input: thymocytes. Receptors were obtained from a boy less than two years old with a congenital heart defect. Each CDR3 is given with its conserved first and last residue.

V gene,CDR3 protein
TRBV23-1,CASSQLSGEVWEQYF
TRBV27,CASSRRAGNQETQYF
TRBV5-1,CASTPGLLYEQYF
TRBV6-1,CASSPPAGGNYGYTF
TRBV29-1,CSVINLEAFF
TRBV9,CASSVVPQTSGKGGADTQYF
TRBV25-1,CASSSTGHLVNEQFF
TRBV11-3,CASSTGLAGLYEQYF
TRBV20-1,CSAVRGTEAFF
TRBV7-9,CASSLGMTSGAWGEQYF
TRBV7-8,CASRRDRGTDTQYF